This TCR beta chain was captured in a study of brain T cells in children with intractable seizures. Overall study findings and caveats: Pre-surgery blood may have been undersampled, hiding some clones.

Clones were read by immunoSEQ multiplex PCR, and TCRdb kept only the in-frame ones, dropping some. Among roughly 80,000 clones listed, approximately 90% were seen once. Germline-derived CDR1 and CDR2 are SEHNR and FQNEAQ (reference sequence). The length of the CDR3 is 10 residues. Trimming stripped 1 base from V and 13 bases from J, with 7 bases between. This clone was observed once. Its antigen is not known. Surgery cases with the highest brain T cell transcript signatures were chosen for sequencing. The sequence was obtained from a girl aged 2 to 9 with Rasmussen encephalitis and intractable seizures. Sample: peripheral blood, taken at surgery. The chain couples TRBV7-9 to TRBJ1-2; D gene uncertain. CDR3 DNA: TGTGCCAGCAGCTTAGAACTCCCCACCTTC. This codes for CASSLELPTF.